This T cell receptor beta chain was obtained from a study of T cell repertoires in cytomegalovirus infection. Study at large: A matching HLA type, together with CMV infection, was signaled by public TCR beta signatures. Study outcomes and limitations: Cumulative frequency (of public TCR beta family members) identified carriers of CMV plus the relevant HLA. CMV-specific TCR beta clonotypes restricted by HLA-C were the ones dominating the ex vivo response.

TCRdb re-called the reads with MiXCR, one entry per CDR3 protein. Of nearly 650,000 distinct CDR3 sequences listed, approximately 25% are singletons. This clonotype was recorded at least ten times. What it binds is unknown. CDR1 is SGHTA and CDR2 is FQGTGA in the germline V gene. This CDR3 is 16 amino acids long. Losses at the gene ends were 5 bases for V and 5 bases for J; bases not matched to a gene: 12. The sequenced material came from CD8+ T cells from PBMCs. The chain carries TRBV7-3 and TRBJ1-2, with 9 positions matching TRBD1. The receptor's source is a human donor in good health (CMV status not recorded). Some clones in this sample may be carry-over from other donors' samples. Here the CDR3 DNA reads TGTGCCAGCAGCCCCCATTCCCGGGACAGGGCTTATGGCTACACCTTC. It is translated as CASSPHSRDRAYGYTF.